The clone carrying this TCR beta chain was seen at least ten times. Its antigen is not identified. Researchers tagged individual cDNA molecules with unique molecular identifiers. TCRdb passed the 5' RACE reads through MiXCR, listing each CDR3 protein once. The table records tens of thousands of distinct CDR3 sequences, roughly 3.9% of them present only once. Germline CDR1 and CDR2: KGHDR and SFDVKD. The ends lost 1 base at V and 6 bases at J; junction bases unmatched: 11. The CDR3 covers 17 residues. This entry comes from a study of early T cells in non-severe SARS-CoV-2 infection. The overall study: Whole-blood bulk RNA, unsorted, was sequenced, and chains were unpaired.

Study findings and constraints: Matches to VDJdb favored anti-spike CD8 responses and missed private and CD4 specificities.

This receptor was taken from an adult who was a healthcare worker with PCR-confirmed SARS-CoV-2 infection or an uninfected control (not recorded which). Sequenced: whole blood. V is TRBV24-1 and J is TRBJ2-3, with 8 bases that match TRBD2. The CDR3 protein is CATSDFFPAGGPDTQYF. In DNA, the CDR3 is TGTGCCACCAGTGATTTCTTTCCCGCGGGAGGCCCCGATACGCAGTATTTT.